This TCR beta chain was captured by sequencing in a study of regulatory T cells in long-lasting Graves disease. In its sample, this clonotype was seen many times. Its antigen is undetermined. As for time point: persistent/refractory GD, antithyroid drugs over 5 years with positive TRAb. Extracted PBMC RNA gave rise to the TCR library. Whole-study findings and limits: Repertoires from persistent disease leaned toward TRBV28, TRBJ1-2 and TRBJ2-5. Persistent Graves' patients had lower TCR diversity than newly diagnosed ones.

V dropped 10 bases and J dropped 8 bases, with 17 bases sitting between them. The CDR3 loop spans 13 amino acids. The germline V gene encodes CDR1 SGHTA and CDR2 FQGNSA. With iRepertoire HTBI primers and Arm-PCR of CDR3 regions, TCR beta libraries were built. Original data processing: Looking across samples, the authors found some 67 TRBV and 14 TRBJ segments. TCRdb re-called the multiplex PCR reads through MiXCR, storing one row per CDR3 protein. None of the V and J calls come from the authors' own analysis; TCRdb made them. This table holds about 310,000 distinct CDR3 sequences, 20% to 25% found once.

Sequencing was performed on peripheral blood mononuclear cells (PBMCs), taken when the disease was refractory, from a patient treated with antithyroid drugs. The receptor was derived from a female donor with Graves disease. V is TRBV7-2 and J is TRBJ1-4, with D perhaps TRBD1 (5 bases). CDR3 sequence: CATKGRAGEKLFF. The CDR3 DNA sequence: TGTGCCACCAAAGGCAGGGCTGGAGAAAAACTGTTTTTT. Full variable domain (outside the CDR3, taken from reference TRBV7-2 and TRBJ1-4): GAGVSQSPSNKVTEKGKDVELRCDPISGHTALYWYRQSLGQGLEFLIYFQGNSAPDKSGLPSDRFSAERTGGSVSTLTIQRTQQEDSAVYLCATKGRAGEKLFFGSGTQLSVL.